Presented here are 6 T cell receptor beta chains from one specimen sequenced in a study of beta chain features in type 1 diabetes (dated by TCRdb to 2016 to 2019). Results and caveats for the whole study, not just this receptor: In all four CD4+ subsets, TCRB CDR3 length was moderately but significantly shorter in type 1 diabetes patients.

The antigens these receptors bind are not known. The library was made by the immunoSEQ multiplex PCR assay. The entire amount of isolated RNA was reverse transcribed using the High Capacity cDNA Reverse Transcription Kit, so the sequenced TCRB transcripts were expressed ones. Sourced from immuneACCESS, this table was stored by TCRdb with only in-frame sequences that have V and J called. A share of the clones is absent; for the studies checked, an unresolved V gene accounts for under half, and the remainder has no known explanation. The sample has more than 20,000 clones on record, roughly 53% of them singletons. The leading ten clones occupy approximately 0.3% of the sample. The sample comprised stem cell memory CD4+ T cells from blood. This specimen's cell subset or site label, per the study, means: stem cell-like memory CD4+ T cells. These receptors came from a man under 40 with type 1 diabetes.

The rearrangement uses TRBV5-1 and TRBJ2-1; D might be TRBD2 (6 bases). There are 13 residues in the CDR3. V gave up 0 bases and J gave up 7 bases, with 8 bases separating them. Germline-derived CDR1 and CDR2 are SGHRS and YFSETQ. The CDR3 reads CASSLEAGNEQFF. CDR3 bases: TGCGCCAGCAGCTTGGAGGCGGGGAATGAGCAGTTCTTC.

This clone turned up a few times. V usage is TRBV28 and J usage is TRBJ1-1; 7 bases are shared with TRBD1. The germline gives CDR1 MDHEN, CDR2 SYDVKM. The CDR3 covers 14 residues. After removal of 4 bases from V and 4 bases from J, the junction contained 6 bases not matched to a gene. The CDR3 spells CASSSTGLATEAFF. The CDR3 DNA sequence: TGTGCCAGCAGTTCGACAGGGCTGGCCACTGAAGCTTTCTTT.

There are a few counts of this clone. The rearrangement joins TRBV2 to TRBJ2-3; D not certain. This CDR3 comprises 14 residues. V shed 10 bases and J shed 0 bases, with 14 bases lying between them. Germline CDR1 and CDR2: SNHLY and FYNNEI. The CDR3 DNA sequence: TGTGCCAACAACGTTGAGGCTAGCACAGATACGCAGTATTTT. Translating gives CANNVEASTDTQYF.

V usage is TRBV5-1 and J usage is TRBJ2-5, with 9 bases that match TRBD2. The V and J ends lost 1 base and 5 bases, in that order; junction bases with no gene match: 6. Germline CDR1 is SGHRS and CDR2 is YFSETQ. This CDR3 contains 15 residues. The CDR3 sequence: CASSLSLAGGETQYF. CDR3 nucleotides: TGCGCCAGCAGCTTGAGTCTTGCGGGAGGGGAGACCCAGTACTTC.

The chain couples TRBV6-5 to TRBJ1-1; D perhaps matches TRBD1 (5 bases). Germline-derived CDR1 and CDR2 are MNHEY and SVGAGI. V gave up 6 bases and J gave up 0 bases, with 11 bases separating them. This CDR3 contains 14 residues. CDR3 sequence reads: CASRTLTVNTEAFF. Written as DNA, the CDR3 is TGTGCCAGCAGGACATTGACAGTGAACACTGAAGCTTTCTTT.

The rearrangement links TRBV7-2 to TRBJ2-5; TRBD2 agrees at 14 bases. V shed 3 bases, J shed 4 bases, and the junction held 7 bases outside the gene matches. The CDR3 has 17 amino acids. Germline lookup yields CDR1 SGHTA and CDR2 FQGNSA. The CDR3 protein is CASSLTSGRVGRETQYF. CDR3 in DNA: TGTGCCAGCAGCTTGACTAGCGGGAGGGTGGGGAGAGAGACCCAGTACTTC.